Following are 13 T cell receptor beta chains from one sample sequenced in a study of blood T cell repertoires in COVID-19. Some clones are missing from TCRdb's copy, which holds only in-frame ones; the method was immunoSEQ multiplex PCR. The sample holds about 350,000 clones; around 90% are singletons and the top ten take 2.5% to 4%. The sample taken for sequencing was peripheral blood. These receptors came from a woman aged 18 to 35 who had recovered from COVID-19.

The V gene is TRBV4-1, the J gene TRBJ1-5; 7 bases are shared with TRBD1. V trimming: 2 bases; J trimming: 11 bases; junction bases outside the gene matches: 6. The CDR3 is 13 amino acids. Germline loops: CDR1 MGHRA, CDR2 YSYEKL. For the CDR3, the DNA is TGCGCCAGCAGCCAAACTACAGGGGAGTCCCAGCATTTT. Its translation: CASSQTTGESQHF.

The V and J genes are TRBV6-5 and TRBJ2-3; 9 bases are shared with TRBD2. Losses at the gene ends were 8 bases for V and 0 bases for J; bases not matched to a gene: 6. Germline loops: CDR1 MNHEY, CDR2 SVGAGI. The CDR3 loop spans 15 amino acids. CDR3 sequence (DNA): TGTGCCAGCTACATTCTAGCGGGGAGCACAGATACGCAGTATTTT. Its translation is CASYILAGSTDTQYF.

This rearrangement joins TRBV27 to TRBJ1-2, with a weak D call TRBD1 (5 bases). This CDR3 region has 15 residues. The V end was cut by 7 bases, the J end by 3 bases, with 18 bases between. Germline V gives CDR1 MNHEY, CDR2 SMNVEV (reference sequence). The CDR3 sequence: CASTNSLRAYYGYTF. The CDR3 DNA sequence: TGTGCCAGCACTAACTCACTCAGGGCGTACTATGGCTACACCTTC.

This sequence joins TRBV5-4 and TRBJ1-2, with unresolved D. The CDR3 length is 12 residues. Germline CDR1 is SGHNT and CDR2 is YYREEE (reference sequence). V was clipped by 0 bases and J by 8 bases, with 8 bases between them. CDR3 sequence: CASSLEAWGYTF. The CDR3 DNA reads as TGTGCCAGCAGCTTGGAAGCGTGGGGCTACACCTTC.

The genes are TRBV2 and TRBJ1-4; D is unclear. V lost 5 bases to trimming and J lost 1 base, with 8 bases between them. Per the germline V gene, CDR1 is SNHLY and CDR2 is FYNNEI. The CDR3 loop spans 14 amino acids. Here the CDR3 DNA reads TGTGCCAGCAGTAAACATGAAACTAATGAAAAACTGTTTTTT. Its translation: CASSKHETNEKLFF.

This clone was recorded once. The V and J genes are TRBV24-1 and TRBJ2-3; the D gene is possibly TRBD2 (5 bases). The CDR3 extends over 17 amino acids. Germline V lookup: CDR1 KGHDR, CDR2 SFDVKD. V shed 0 bases and J shed 2 bases, with 14 bases lying between them. The CDR3 DNA follows: TGTGCCACCAGTGATTTGCAACGGGGTCGGTTCACAGATACGCAGTATTTT. Amino acids: CATSDLQRGRFTDTQYF.

The chain uses TRBV9 and TRBJ2-1; D call uncertain. The CDR3 consists of 14 residues. Germline assignment: CDR1 SGDLS and CDR2 YYNGEE. V was cut by 0 bases and J by 4 bases, with 8 bases left in between. CDR3 coding DNA: TGTGCCAGCAGCGTAGGAGCCCTTTACAATGAGCAGTTCTTC. Protein sequence: CASSVGALYNEQFF.

CDR3 loop: CASSSGGTPRNTEAFF. In DNA, the CDR3 is TGTGCCAGCAGTTCCGGGGGGACACCTCGGAACACTGAAGCTTTCTTT. The gene calls are TRBV21-1 and TRBJ1-1. TRBV21-1 is described as a pseudogene. CDR3 size: 16 residues.

CDR3 loop: CAWRGSGGVTDTQYF. CDR3 DNA: TGTGCCTGGAGAGGGTCGGGAGGCGTCACAGATACGCAGTATTTT. The chain joins TRBV30 to TRBJ2-3; 7 bases are a match to TRBD2. The junction had 8 bases not matched to a gene; V was cut back by 3 bases and J by 2 bases. Germline values: CDR1 GTSNPN, CDR2 SVGIG (reference sequence). The CDR3 is 15 residues long. Based on the CDR3 plus reference TRBV30 and TRBJ2-3, the full variable domain is SQTIHQWPATLVQPVGSPLSLECTVEGTSNPNLYWYRQAAGRGLQLLFYSVGIGQISSEVPQNLSASRPQDRQFILSSKKLLLSDSGFYLCAWRGSGGVTDTQYFGPGTRLTVL.

As to this clone: One end of the junction varies from germline; a read error may be responsible. J is TRBJ2-2 and V is TRBV18; TRBD1 is a possible D gene (5 bases). The germline V gene encodes CDR1 KGHSH and CDR2 LQKENI. The CDR3 covers 17 residues. The CDR3 protein is CASSTSQGSWNAGELFF. DNA for the CDR3: TGTGCCAGCTCAACCTCTCAGGGTTCCTGGAACGCCGGGGAGCTGTTTTTT. The variable domain in full, completed from reference TRBV18 and TRBJ2-2, reads NAGVMQNPRHLVRRRGQEARLRCSPMKGHSHVYWYRQLPEEGLKFMVYLQKENIIDESGMPKERFSAEFPKEGPSILRIQQVVRGDSAAYFCASSTSQGSWNAGELFFGEGSRLTVL.

About this clone itself: This same CDR3 is encoded by further DNA sequences in the sample. CDR3 in DNA: TGTGCCAGCAGCGTCCCACTAGCGGGAGGGCCTGATACGCAGTATTTT. Translated, it gives CASSVPLAGGPDTQYF. The chain carries TRBV9 and TRBJ2-3; 13 bases line up with TRBD2. There are 16 residues in the CDR3. Germline V lookup: CDR1 SGDLS, CDR2 YYNGEE. V dropped 2 bases and J dropped 6; count of bases not matched to a gene: 6.

The rearrangement joins TRBV5-6 to TRBJ2-7; D might be TRBD1 (5 bases). The CDR3 spans 14 residues. V was pared by 2 bases and J by 4 bases, with 13 bases between. Germline CDR1 reads SGHDT; CDR2 reads YYEEEE. CDR3 bases: TGTGCCAGCAGCTTCCAGGGCAGGGCATACGAGCAGTACGTC. Its protein is CASSFQGRAYEQYV.

This chain joins TRBV4-3 and TRBJ2-7; tentative D call: TRBD2 (5 bases). Germline V gene lookup returns CDR1 LGHNA and CDR2 YSLEER. Trimming cost V 10 bases and J 0 bases, with 13 bases left between them. This CDR3 has 13 amino acids. This CDR3 is CAIPRGLSYEQYV. As DNA, the CDR3 is TGCGCCATCCCTCGCGGGCTCTCCTACGAGCAGTACGTC.